The present T cell receptor beta chain was sequenced within a study of CD8+ T cells in alopecia areata. Overall study: Each recipient was a roughly 7-11-week-old female C3H/HeJ mouse given skin from a 6-12-month-old C3H/HeJ donor with spontaneous alopecia.

The CDR3 is made up of 14 amino acids. J was trimmed by 5 bases and V by 3 bases; bases with no gene match: 2. Germline CDR1 MNHDT, CDR2 YYDKIL. RNA was extracted and reverse transcribed into cDNA as the sequencing template. Assay used: immunoSEQ multiplex PCR; TCRdb lists only in-frame clones, some missing. The record shows around 100,000 clones for this sample, with no singletons present. This clone was picked up a small number of times. Its cognate antigen is unknown. Germline and genes: mouse. The read ends 4 residues before the CDR3 terminus; that terminus is restored from the germline J gene. Study-wide results and limits: In lesional scalp, particularly from alopecia totalis/universalis, clonality was higher than in normal scalp.

This clonotype was obtained from a C3H/HeJ mouse with alopecia areata. The MHC haplotype of this mouse line is H2-k. The specimen was lesional skin. The chain combines TRBV17 with TRBJ2-1; 9 nucleotides match TRBD1. This CDR3 is CASSSWDRDAEQFF. The DNA read from the CDR3 is TGTGCTAGCAGTAGTTGGGACAGGGATGCT.